This T cell receptor beta chain is from a study of cytomegalovirus exposure and HLA in healthy donors. This clone showed up just once. The PCR ran on 60 Vbeta and 13 Jbeta primers. Generated by immunoSEQ multiplex PCR, the TCRdb table keeps only in-frame clones and is missing some. In the table there are about 92,000 clones, 60% to 85% of which are singletons. The V and J ends lost 1 base and 5 bases respectively, with 20 bases between them. Germline V gives CDR1 LNHNV, CDR2 YYDKDF (reference sequence). The CDR3 contains 18 residues. The chain combines TRBV15 with TRBJ2-2; weak D call: TRBD1 (5 bases). The sample consisted of PBMCs. The sequence came from a man between 45 and 60 years old in good health and CMV-seropositive. The CDR3, as DNA: TGTGCCACCAGCAGAGGCCCTCCAGGGCAGGGATTGACCGGGGAGCTGTTTTTT. Translated: CATSRGPPGQGLTGELFF.